This T cell receptor beta chain was sequenced in a study of cytomegalovirus exposure and HLA in healthy donors. This PCR relied on a set of 60 Vbeta primers and 13 Jbeta primers. Sequenced by immunoSEQ multiplex PCR; TCRdb stores in-frame clones only, minus some. The profile shows some 140,000 clones, 65% to 80% of them singletons. The CDR3 is made up of 14 amino acids. The germline CDR1 and CDR2 sequences are MDHEN and SYDVKM. V was shortened by 5 bases and J by 7 bases, with 12 bases between the two germline ends. With regard to this clone: The antigen is not known.

Findings and caveats of the study: Later analysis identified a missense DCLRE1C variant that was linked to TCR beta V- and J-gene trimming.

This TCR was recovered from a woman between 50 and 59 years old in good health and CMV-seropositive. Specimen: PBMCs. This chain uses TRBV28 with TRBJ1-6; a weak D match, TRBD1 (6 bases). The CDR3 DNA sequence: TGTGCCAGCAGTCTTCTAGGGGGAAATTCACCCCTCCACTTT. Residues: CASSLLGGNSPLHF.